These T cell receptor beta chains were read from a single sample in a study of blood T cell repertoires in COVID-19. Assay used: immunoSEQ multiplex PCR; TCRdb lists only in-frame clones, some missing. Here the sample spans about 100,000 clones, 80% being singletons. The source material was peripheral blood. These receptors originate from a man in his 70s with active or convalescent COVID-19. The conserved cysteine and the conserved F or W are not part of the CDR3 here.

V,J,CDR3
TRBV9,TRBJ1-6,ASSVATGNSPLH
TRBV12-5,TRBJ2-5,ASGSPGTVQETQY
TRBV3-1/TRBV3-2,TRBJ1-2,ASSPHRGTLYGYT
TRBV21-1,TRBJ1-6,ASSKDGPSKGNSPLH
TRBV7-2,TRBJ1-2,ASSLGSLYGYT
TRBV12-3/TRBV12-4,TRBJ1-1,ASSRQGFEAF
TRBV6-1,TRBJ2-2,ASSSRQGSTGELF
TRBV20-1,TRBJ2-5,SARGPTQY
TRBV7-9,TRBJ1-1,ASSLLDSPEAF
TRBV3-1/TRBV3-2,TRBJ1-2,ASSQDKGYT
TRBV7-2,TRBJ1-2,ASSPTTGSYGYT